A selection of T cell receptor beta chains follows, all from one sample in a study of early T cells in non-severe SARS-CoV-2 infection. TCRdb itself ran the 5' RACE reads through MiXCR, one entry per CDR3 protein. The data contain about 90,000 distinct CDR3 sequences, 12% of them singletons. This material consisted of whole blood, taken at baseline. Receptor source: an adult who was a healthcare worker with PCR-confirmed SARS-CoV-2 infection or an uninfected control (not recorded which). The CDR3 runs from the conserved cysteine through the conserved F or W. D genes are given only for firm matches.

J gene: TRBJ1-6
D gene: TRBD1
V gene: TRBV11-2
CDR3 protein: CASSFWTGNSPLHF

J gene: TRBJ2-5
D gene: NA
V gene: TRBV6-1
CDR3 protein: CATFRRDTKAVWEETQYF

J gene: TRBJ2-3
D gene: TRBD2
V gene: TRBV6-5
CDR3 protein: CASSPGLATDTQYF

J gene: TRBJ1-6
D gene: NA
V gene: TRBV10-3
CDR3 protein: CAISETVGGNSPLHF

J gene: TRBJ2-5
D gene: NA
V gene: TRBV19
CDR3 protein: CASSIAGFPKKQETQYF

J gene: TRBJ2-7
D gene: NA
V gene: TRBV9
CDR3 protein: CASSVASLGGEQYF

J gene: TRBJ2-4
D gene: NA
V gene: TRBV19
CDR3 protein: CASTKGGGLAKNIQYF

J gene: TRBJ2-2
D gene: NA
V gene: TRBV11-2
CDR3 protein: CASSQLELFF

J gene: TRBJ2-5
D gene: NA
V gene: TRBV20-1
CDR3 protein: CSAQTDPSGETQYF

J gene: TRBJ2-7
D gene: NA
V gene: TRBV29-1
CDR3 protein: CSERDRAYEQYF

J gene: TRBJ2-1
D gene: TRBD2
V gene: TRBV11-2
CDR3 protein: CASSWGTSRGNEQFF

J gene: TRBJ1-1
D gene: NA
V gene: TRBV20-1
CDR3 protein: CSARPYSGRGVHSTEAFF

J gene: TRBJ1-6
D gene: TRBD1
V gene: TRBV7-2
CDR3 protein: CASSPRTGEFPLHF

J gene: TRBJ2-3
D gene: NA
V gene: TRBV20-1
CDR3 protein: CSARKPGPPGRTQYF

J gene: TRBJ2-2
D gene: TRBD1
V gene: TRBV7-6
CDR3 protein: CASSSGTGATGELFF

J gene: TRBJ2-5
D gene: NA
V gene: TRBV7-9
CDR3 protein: CASSSGAWYETQYF

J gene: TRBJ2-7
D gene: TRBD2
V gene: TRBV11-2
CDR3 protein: CASSLGGTSGMIYEQYF

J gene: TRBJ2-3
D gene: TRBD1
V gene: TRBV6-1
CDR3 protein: CALQKGTGSTDTQYF

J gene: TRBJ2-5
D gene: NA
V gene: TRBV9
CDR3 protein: CASSALSGDQETQYF

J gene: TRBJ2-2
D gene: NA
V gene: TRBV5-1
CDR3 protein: CASSFGRPNTGELFF

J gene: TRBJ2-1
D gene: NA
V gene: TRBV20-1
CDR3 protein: CSASSANNEQFF

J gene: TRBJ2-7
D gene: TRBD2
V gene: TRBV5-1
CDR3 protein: CASSGTSGGRSSYEQYF

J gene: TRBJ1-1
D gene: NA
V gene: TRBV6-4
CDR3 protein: CASSPGTGSNTEAFF

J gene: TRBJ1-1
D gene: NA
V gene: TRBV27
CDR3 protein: CASSFGAGWHTEAFF

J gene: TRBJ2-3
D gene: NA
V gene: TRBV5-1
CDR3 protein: CASSLWKESDTQYF

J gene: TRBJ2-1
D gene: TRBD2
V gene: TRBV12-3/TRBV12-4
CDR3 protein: CASSWGLAGGVEQFF

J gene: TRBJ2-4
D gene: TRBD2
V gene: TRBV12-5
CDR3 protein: CASGFGGLASSTAKNIQYF

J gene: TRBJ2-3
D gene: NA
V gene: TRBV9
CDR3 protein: CASSPSWSTDTQYF

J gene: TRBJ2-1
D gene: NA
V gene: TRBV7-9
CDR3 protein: CASSLGSTVMVF

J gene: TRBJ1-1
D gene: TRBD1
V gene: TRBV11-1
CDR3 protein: CASSSDRQAFF

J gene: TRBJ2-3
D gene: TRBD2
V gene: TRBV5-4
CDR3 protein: CASSLSSGRAIVPDTQYF

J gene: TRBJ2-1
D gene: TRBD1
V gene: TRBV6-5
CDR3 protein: CASSGPGQGALSYNEQFF

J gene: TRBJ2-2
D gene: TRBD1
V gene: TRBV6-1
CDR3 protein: CASQTGLGTGELFF

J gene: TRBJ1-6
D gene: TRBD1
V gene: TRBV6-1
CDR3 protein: CASLLGGGFSSPLHF

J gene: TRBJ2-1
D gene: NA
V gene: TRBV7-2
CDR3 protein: CASSTRLSSYNEQFF

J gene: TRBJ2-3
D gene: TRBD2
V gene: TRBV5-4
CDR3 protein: CASSFLLAGGRLDTQYF

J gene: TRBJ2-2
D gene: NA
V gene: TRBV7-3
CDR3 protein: CASSYGQSATGELFF

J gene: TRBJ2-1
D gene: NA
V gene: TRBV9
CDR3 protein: CASSVPYNRFF

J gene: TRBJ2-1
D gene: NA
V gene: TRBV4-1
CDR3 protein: CASSQEGGDEQFF

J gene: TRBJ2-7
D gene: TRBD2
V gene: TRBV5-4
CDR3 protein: CASSFQAGAEQYF

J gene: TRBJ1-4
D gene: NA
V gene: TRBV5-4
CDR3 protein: CASSLQPYNEKLFF

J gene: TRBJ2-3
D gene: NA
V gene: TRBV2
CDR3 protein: CATHSTDTQYF

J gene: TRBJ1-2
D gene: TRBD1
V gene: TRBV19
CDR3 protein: CASSPETGNYGYTF

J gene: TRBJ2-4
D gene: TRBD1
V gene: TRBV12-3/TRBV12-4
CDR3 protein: CASSLWTGTPKNIQYF

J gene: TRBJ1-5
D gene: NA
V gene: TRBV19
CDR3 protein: CASSIQVYSNQPQHF